This T cell receptor (beta chain) is from a study of T-cell memory formation after mild COVID-19 (dated by TCRdb to the early 2020s). For context, the study as a whole: Most TCR sequence clusters were specific to one of the two donors. In a couple of donors, T-cell clones that expanded and contracted after mild COVID-19 were followed by sequencing TCRalpha and TCRbeta repertoires longitudinally. Two young, previously healthy adult volunteers made up the cohort, one male and one female.

The table lists this clonotype with a few counts. Its antigen is unknown. Base qualities are not at hand, and no much larger clone is one base apart. PBMCs were isolated by Ficoll-Paque density gradient centrifugation. From the germline V gene (reference sequence), CDR1 is SGHKS and CDR2 is YYEKEE. V lost 2 bases and J lost 3 bases, and the count of bases not matched to a germline gene is 7. CDR3 length: 16 amino acids, cysteine to phenylalanine. Only the CDR3 DNA is retained, 48 bases long and in frame from the first base. Broad study findings and their caveats: Whether the second-wave clones peaking on day 37 were SARS-CoV-2 specific was not confirmed. Some responding clones were detected in pre-infection memory, suggesting pre-existing cross-reactive memory T cells joined the SARS-CoV-2 response. Contracting CD4+ clones appeared mostly in the CM and EM memory subsets, whereas CD8+ clones were enriched in EMRA. Balanced CD4/CD8 phenotypes were observed for clones contracting from day 15 to 85, whereas a bias towards CD4+ was observed for a second wave of clones expanding from day 15 to 37. Only a couple of mild cases were covered by the study, and larger cohorts that include severe cases with pre-infection samples were considered necessary.

Sequenced using an Illumina NovaSeq 6000. TCRalpha and TCRbeta cDNA libraries were constructed by 5'RACE with constant-segment primers, with sample barcodes and unique molecular identifiers being introduced. Trizol reagent was used to extract RNA from every sample. Amplification of the libraries took two PCR steps, and the second step added a second sample barcode plus Illumina TruSeq adapters. Sequencing of the libraries was done on an Illumina NovaSeq, producing 2 x 150 bp paired-end reads. As for how the authors treated the data: With migec v1.2.7, reads were demultiplexed and then collapsed into UMI-guided consensus sequences. Using mixcr v2.1.11, the UMI consensuses were aligned to TRA and TRB V and J templates and assembled into clonotypes. A clonotype was counted as expanded or contracted only when both edgeR and NoisET called the clonotype significant, with the noise models trained on biological replicates. For edgeR calls, the thresholds were a false discovery rate-adjusted p below 0.01 and a log2 fold-change of 1. PCA with hierarchical clustering of max-normalized trajectories of the 1000 most abundant clonotypes was used as exploratory dynamics analysis. The CD4 or CD8 phenotype of responding clones was assigned using the separately sequenced CD4+ and CD8+ repertoires. TCRdb took the public reads, trimmed them with fastp at Q25, ran MiXCR for clone calling and kept in-frame beta chains. Merged by CDR3 protein, the rows form single entries marked with the most common genes and DNA. TCRdb, rather than the study authors, made the V and J calls. The sample table shows approximately 180,000 distinct CDR3 sequences, and roughly 17% are seen once. The ten largest clones capture under 2.5% of the sample.

The specimen was PBMCs or a T cell subset sorted from them (not recorded which). The sequence links TRBV5-5 to TRBJ2-7, with 11 middle bases fitting TRBD1. The receptor was derived from an adult woman who had mild COVID-19 (a few samples of this study predate the infection). The sample titles of this study are shuffled in the database, so cell type and time point are left out; the donor was told from shared clones. The DNA sequence reads TGTGCCAGCAGCTTTGCCGGGACAGGGGGTCTCTACGAGCAGTACTTC. Its protein product is CASSFAGTGGLYEQYF.